This entry lists 25 T cell receptor beta chains sequenced from one sample in a study of T cells in women clearing cervical HPV infection. Here immunoSEQ multiplex PCR was the method, and the copy in TCRdb shows in-frame clones only, minus some. The sample has some 23,000 clones; the top ten hold approximately 25%. Sequenced input: blood buffy coat. The receptors originated from a woman between 18 and 70 years old with a cervical HPV16 infection that either progressed to CIN3+ or cleared (not recorded which).

Remarks on this clone: With the read ending 3 residues before the CDR3 end, the germline J gene is used to fill in that end. The J gene is TRBJ1-2, the V gene TRBV19; D gene unclear. The CDR3 loop spans 12 amino acids. CDR1 is LNHDA, CDR2 SQIVND, per germline (reference sequence). CDR3 DNA, as far as it was read: TGTGCCAGTAGTATAACAGCGGTTGAC. Its protein is CASSITAVD. The entire CDR3 sequence reads CASSITAVDYTF.

As regards this clone: The read falls 3 residues short of the CDR3 end, and the missing part is taken from the germline J gene. The V call is TRBV29-1, the J call TRBJ2-7, with TRBD1 matching 7 bases. Per the germline V gene, CDR1 is SQVTM and CDR2 is ANQGSEA. CDR3 length equals 13 residues. Unmatched junction bases numbered 6, after V lost 7 bases and J lost 0 bases. CDR3 DNA (partial): TGCAGCGCCCGGGACAGATACTCCTACGAG. This codes for CSARDRYSYE. The complete CDR3 reads CSARDRYSYEQYF.

Concerning this clone itself: The sequenced fragment ends 3 residues before the CDR3 boundary, so the rest is inferred from the germline J gene. This chain joins TRBV20-1 and TRBJ1-5, with D possibly matching TRBD1 (5 bases). V was cut by 5 bases and J by 6 bases, with 11 bases left in between. The CDR3 sequence is 12 residues long. Germline CDR1 and CDR2: DFQATT and SNEGSKA (reference sequence). Partial CDR3 DNA: TGCAGTGCTTACAGGTTAGGTCAGCCC. It encodes CSAYRLGQP. Given in full, the CDR3 is CSAYRLGQPQHF.

In the case of this clone: The sequenced fragment ends 3 residues before the CDR3 boundary, so the rest is inferred from the germline J gene. This chain connects TRBV19 to TRBJ2-7; 7 positions agree with TRBD1. Trimming at V came to 3 bases and at J to 1 base, leaving 12 bases not matched to a gene. The CDR3 length is 17 residues. Germline assignment: CDR1 LNHDA and CDR2 SQIVND (reference sequence). CDR3 DNA (partial): TGTGCCAGTAGTATTAGCCCGACGGGACAGTGGTCCTACGAG. It is translated as CASSISPTGQWSYE. In full, the CDR3 is CASSISPTGQWSYEQYF.

CDR3 sequence reads: CASSFRLATNTGELFF. The covered CDR3 bases are TGTGCCAGCAGCTTCAGACTAGCTACGAACACCGGGGAG. The genes are TRBV7-6 and TRBJ2-2; 7 bases map to TRBD2. The CDR3 end is not reached by the read, which stops 3 residues before it; the germline J gene fills it in. The J segment lost 0 bases and the V segment lost 3 bases, leaving 4 bases of the junction unmatched. The CDR3 totals 16 residues. Germline CDR1 SGHVS, CDR2 FNYEAQ. Looking up the rest from reference TRBV7-6 and TRBJ2-2 gives the full variable domain: GAGVSQSPRYKVTKRGQDVALRCDPISGHVSLYWYRQALGQGPEFLTYFNYEAQQDKSGLPNDRFSAERPEGSISTLTIQRTEQRDSAMYRCASSFRLATNTGELFFGEGSRLTVL.

With regard to this clone: The read terminates 3 residues ahead of where the CDR3 ends, so the germline J gene completes it. The chain joins TRBV30 to TRBJ1-5; TRBD1 matches 7 bases. The CDR3 is 15 residues long. V gave up 5 bases and J gave up 1 base; unmatched junction bases: 8. CDR1 and CDR2 from the germline V gene are GTSNPN and SVGIG (reference sequence). The DNA read from the CDR3 is TGTGCCTGGGACAAAATACAGGGGAGCAATCAGCCC. Its protein is CAWDKIQGSNQP. The full CDR3 protein reads CAWDKIQGSNQPQHF.

To note about this clone: The read finishes 3 residues shy of the CDR3 end, and the germline J gene is used to complete it. This sequence joins TRBV12-3 or TRBV12-4 and TRBJ2-3; D gene ambiguous. V was shortened by 4 bases and J by 4 bases, with 9 bases between the two germline ends. The CDR3 extends over 13 amino acids. The CDR3 DNA, read in part, is TGTGCCAGCAGTTCTCCCCCCCCAGATACG. Protein product: CASSSPPPDT. In full, the CDR3 reads CASSSPPPDTQYF.

In regard to this clone: The read stops 3 residues short of the end of the CDR3; the missing end is completed from the germline J gene. The chain is built from TRBV19 and TRBJ1-4; D may be TRBD1 (5 bases). V was cut by 7 bases and J by 0 bases, with 12 bases left in between. This CDR3 is built from 15 residues. The germline CDR1 and CDR2 sequences are LNHDA and SQIVND (reference sequence). Here the CDR3 reads CASTIGTSTNEKLFF. The CDR3 DNA, read in part, is TGTGCCAGTACCATCGGGACTTCAACTAATGAAAAA.

Turning to this clone: The CDR3 is cut off 3 residues early in the read; its end comes from the germline J gene. V usage is TRBV13 and J usage is TRBJ1-2, with 7 positions matching TRBD1. The germline gives CDR1 PRHDT, CDR2 FYEKMQ (reference sequence). V lost 1 base, J lost 5 bases, and 4 bases stayed unmatched. The CDR3 runs 14 residues. CDR3 DNA, as far as it was read: TGTGCCAGCAGCTTAGTGGGACAGTTGTATGGC. Amino acids: CASSLVGQLYG. The CDR3 reads in full as CASSLVGQLYGYTF.

Turning to this clone: The read stops 3 residues short of the end of the CDR3; the missing end is completed from the germline J gene. The chain combines TRBV19 with TRBJ2-1, with 9 bases aligning to TRBD2. The CDR3 covers 16 residues. The germline CDR1 and CDR2 sequences are LNHDA and SQIVND (reference sequence). Germline trimming cut 7 bases from V and 7 bases from J; bases unmatched to any gene: 14. CDR3 amino acids: CASTITISGGVNEQFF. The part of the CDR3 DNA that was read is TGTGCCAGTACCATTACTATTAGCGGGGGCGTTAATGAG.

Worth noting for this clone: Coverage ceases 3 residues before the CDR3 finishes, and the germline J gene fills in the end. This chain uses TRBV11-2 with TRBJ2-1; D unclear. The CDR3 consists of 14 residues. V lost 2 bases to trimming and J lost 7 bases, with 12 bases between them. From germline, CDR1 is SGHAT and CDR2 FQNNGV. Incomplete CDR3 DNA: TGTGCCAGCAGCTTAACGTTTCGGTTGAATGAG. This translates into CASSLTFRLNE. The entire CDR3 is CASSLTFRLNEQFF.

Details on this clone: Read coverage stops 3 residues before the CDR3 terminus; the germline J gene supplies the remainder. This sequence joins TRBV19 and TRBJ1-2; 10 bases line up with TRBD1. The CDR3 covers 13 residues. The germline V gene encodes CDR1 LNHDA and CDR2 SQIVND (reference sequence). V lost 10 bases and J lost 5; bases outside the gene matches: 7. CDR3 DNA (partial): TGTGCCACCCGGGACAGGGGCTTTTATGGC. Translation: CATRDRGFYG. The full CDR3 protein reads CATRDRGFYGYTF.

In the case of this clone: The read ends 3 residues before the CDR3 terminus; that terminus is restored from the germline J gene. This sequence joins TRBV12-3 or TRBV12-4 and TRBJ2-3; no firm D call. CDR3 length: 14 residues. The germline V and J ends were trimmed by 3 bases and 0 bases, with 7 bases remaining between them. The covered CDR3 bases are TGTGCCAGCAGTTTTACACATAGCACAGATACG. Translated, it gives CASSFTHSTDT. The entire CDR3 protein is CASSFTHSTDTQYF.

With respect to this clone: The read ends 3 residues shy of where the CDR3 ends; the end is completed using the germline J gene. The genes are TRBV7-6 and TRBJ1-4; possible D gene TRBD1, 6 bases. This CDR3 is built from 15 residues. The V gene's germline CDR1 is SGHVS and CDR2 FNYEAQ. The CDR3 DNA, read in part, is TGTGCCAGCAGCTTAGACGGGACAACTAATTCACCA. This codes for CASSLDGTTNSP. The whole CDR3 region reads CASSLDGTTNSPLFF.

Of note for this clone: The read ends 3 residues early relative to the CDR3; the germline J gene fills the gap. This chain uses TRBV7-2 with TRBJ2-5; TRBD2 might be the D (7 bases). The CDR3 loop spans 15 amino acids. Germline-derived CDR1 and CDR2 are SGHTA and FQGNSA. V was trimmed by 5 bases and J by 2 bases, leaving 15 bases between them. The CDR3 bases that were read are TGTGCCAGCAGCCCAAGGGGGGGCCGGCAAGAGACC. Encoded protein: CASSPRGGRQET. In full, the CDR3 is CASSPRGGRQETQYF.

Note on this clone: The read finishes 3 residues shy of the CDR3 end, and the germline J gene is used to complete it. This chain connects TRBV28 to TRBJ1-5; D gene ambiguous. Germline loops: CDR1 MDHEN, CDR2 SYDVKM. Trimming cost V 6 bases and J 5 bases, with 8 bases left between them. The CDR3 is 12 amino acids. The CDR3 here is CASRGPHQPQHF. The CDR3 DNA, read in part, is TGTGCCAGCAGAGGGCCCCATCAGCCC.

With regard to this clone: Read sequence stops 3 residues before the CDR3 end, and the germline J gene provides the missing end. J is TRBJ1-2 and V is TRBV20-1, with 7 bases aligning to TRBD1. Looked up from germline, CDR1 is DFQATT and CDR2 is SNEGSKA (reference sequence). The CDR3 is made up of 15 amino acids. The CDR3 spells CSARDHSEGAGGYTF. The CDR3 bases that were read are TGCAGTGCTAGAGATCATTCCGAGGGGGCTGGGGGC.

Remarks on this clone: Read coverage stops 3 residues before the CDR3 terminus; the germline J gene supplies the remainder. The chain is built from TRBV7-9 and TRBJ2-7; 8 bases align to TRBD1. Looked up from germline, CDR1 is SEHNR and CDR2 is FQNEAQ (reference sequence). The CDR3 has 13 residues. The V segment lost 3 bases and the J segment 6 bases; nucleotides outside the gene matches: 4. The CDR3 sequence: CASSLRQGLEQYF. The CDR3 DNA, read in part, is TGTGCCAGCAGCTTGAGACAGGGGCTCGAG.

For this clone: The CDR3 end falls 3 residues outside the read, so it is completed with the germline J gene. The chain recombines TRBV29-1 with TRBJ2-1; 7 bases agree with TRBD2. CDR3 length equals 15 residues. In germline, CDR1 is SQVTM, CDR2 ANQGSEA. Losses at the gene ends were 7 bases for V and 0 bases for J; bases not matched to a gene: 9. CDR3 DNA (partial): TGCAGCGCCTTGGGGGGGGGAAGCTCCTACAATGAG. Protein sequence: CSALGGGSSYNE. The full CDR3 is CSALGGGSSYNEQFF.

About this clone itself: The read is 3 residues too short to cover the CDR3 end, so that end is filled in from the germline J gene. The V call is TRBV6-1, the J call TRBJ2-6; D unclear. CDR3 length equals 15 residues. CDR1 is MNHNS, CDR2 SASEGT, per germline. Trimming took off 3 bases at V and 2 bases at J, with 8 bases between the two ends. CDR3 DNA (partial): TGTGCCAGCAGTGATGTGGCAGCTGGGGCCAACGTC. This codes for CASSDVAAGANV. The whole CDR3 sequence is CASSDVAAGANVLTF.

The CDR3 sequence: CASSFFLEQFF. The covered CDR3 bases are TGTGCCAGCAGTTTTTTCCTTGAG. The chain couples TRBV12-3 or TRBV12-4 to TRBJ2-1, with no clear D. Coverage ceases 3 residues before the CDR3 finishes, and the germline J gene fills in the end. V dropped 3 bases and J dropped 9 bases, with 6 bases sitting between them. This CDR3 has 11 amino acids.

The CDR3 sequence: CASSSGQRNTEAFF. Incomplete CDR3 DNA: TGTGCCAGCAGCTCGGGACAGAGGAACACTGAA. The V call is TRBV11-2, the J call TRBJ1-1; 7 bases are a match to TRBD1. The read terminates 3 residues ahead of where the CDR3 ends, so the germline J gene completes it. This CDR3 has 14 amino acids. Trimming removed 4 bases from V and 1 base from J; junction bases left unmatched: 3. Germline V gives CDR1 SGHAT, CDR2 FQNNGV.

On this clone itself: The CDR3 end falls 3 residues outside the read, so it is completed with the germline J gene. The chain carries TRBV11-3 and TRBJ2-1; 7 bases agree with TRBD1. After removal of 6 bases from V and 1 base from J, the junction contained 6 bases not matched to a gene. Germline V gene lookup returns CDR1 SGHNT and CDR2 YENEEA. The CDR3 extends over 15 amino acids. CDR3 protein: CASRGTDSSYNEQFF. The CDR3 DNA, read in part, is TGTGCCAGCAGGGGGACAGACAGTTCCTACAATGAG. Using reference TRBV11-3 and TRBJ2-1 for the parts outside the CDR3, the full variable domain is EAGVVQSPRYKIIEKKQPVAFWCNPISGHNTLYWYLQNLGQGPELLIRYENEEAVDDSQLPKDRFSAERLKGVDSTLKIQPAELGDSAVYLCASRGTDSSYNEQFFGPGTRLTVL.

As concerns this clone: The read finishes 3 residues shy of the CDR3 end, and the germline J gene is used to complete it. The rearrangement joins TRBV5-1 to TRBJ2-7, with 9 bases lining up with TRBD2. There are 15 residues in the CDR3. After removal of 1 base from V and 6 bases from J, the junction contained 8 bases not matched to a gene. Germline V gene data show CDR1 as SGHRS and CDR2 as YFSETQ. The CDR3 region is CASSLFLAGPTEQYF. The DNA read from the CDR3 is TGCGCCAGCAGCTTGTTCCTAGCGGGACCAACCGAG.

Worth noting for this clone: Read sequence stops 3 residues before the CDR3 end, and the germline J gene provides the missing end. The chain combines TRBV5-1 with TRBJ1-5; 7 bases line up with TRBD1. This CDR3 comprises 15 residues. V lost 4 bases and J lost 2; bases outside the gene matches: 6. Germline V gene sequence: CDR1 SGHRS, CDR2 YFSETQ. The CDR3 sequence: CASSVTGMGNQPQHF. The covered CDR3 bases are TGCGCCAGCAGCGTGACAGGGATGGGCAATCAGCCC.